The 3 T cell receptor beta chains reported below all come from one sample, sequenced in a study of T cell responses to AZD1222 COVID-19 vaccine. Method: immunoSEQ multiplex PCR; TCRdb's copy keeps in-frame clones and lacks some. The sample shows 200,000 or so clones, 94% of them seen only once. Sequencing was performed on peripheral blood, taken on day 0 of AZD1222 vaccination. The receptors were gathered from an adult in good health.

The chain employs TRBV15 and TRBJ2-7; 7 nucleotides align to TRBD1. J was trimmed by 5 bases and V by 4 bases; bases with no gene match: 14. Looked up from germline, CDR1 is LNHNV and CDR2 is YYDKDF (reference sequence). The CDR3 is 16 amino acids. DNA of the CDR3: TGTGCCACCAGCACGGATGAGACAGGGTTCCGAGACGAGCAGTACTTC. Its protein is CATSTDETGFRDEQYF.

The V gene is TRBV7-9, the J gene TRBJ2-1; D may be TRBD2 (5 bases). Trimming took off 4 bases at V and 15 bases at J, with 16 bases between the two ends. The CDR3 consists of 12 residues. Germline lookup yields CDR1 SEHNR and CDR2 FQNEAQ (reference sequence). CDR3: CASSSSLIGLFF. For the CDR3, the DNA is TGTGCCAGCAGCTCTAGCCTCATAGGGCTGTTCTTC.

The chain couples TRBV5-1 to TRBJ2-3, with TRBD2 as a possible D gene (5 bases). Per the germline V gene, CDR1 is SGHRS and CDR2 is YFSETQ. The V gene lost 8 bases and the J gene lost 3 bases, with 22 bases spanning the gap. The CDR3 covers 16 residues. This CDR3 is CASFSASGRGTDTQYF. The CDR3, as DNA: TGCGCCAGTTTTTCGGCCTCGGGGAGAGGGACAGATACGCAGTATTTT.